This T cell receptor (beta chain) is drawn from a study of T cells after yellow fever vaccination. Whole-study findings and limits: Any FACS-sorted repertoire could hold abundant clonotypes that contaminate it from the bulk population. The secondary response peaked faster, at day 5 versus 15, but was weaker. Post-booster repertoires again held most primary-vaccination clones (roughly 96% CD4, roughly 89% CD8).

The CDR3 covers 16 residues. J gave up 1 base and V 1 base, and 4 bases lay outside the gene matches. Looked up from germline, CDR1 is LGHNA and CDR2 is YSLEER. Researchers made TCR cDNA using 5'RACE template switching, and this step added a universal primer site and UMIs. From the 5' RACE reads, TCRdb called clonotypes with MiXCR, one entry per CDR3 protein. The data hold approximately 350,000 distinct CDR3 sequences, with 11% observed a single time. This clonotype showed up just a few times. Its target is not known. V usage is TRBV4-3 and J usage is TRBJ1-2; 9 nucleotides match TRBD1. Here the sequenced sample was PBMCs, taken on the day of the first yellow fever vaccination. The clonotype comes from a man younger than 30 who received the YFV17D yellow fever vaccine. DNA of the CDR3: TGCGCCAGCAGCCAAGTAGGACAGGGGAGTAACTATGGCTACACCTTC. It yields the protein CASSQVGQGSNYGYTF.